This T cell receptor beta chain was retrieved from a study of T-cell reconstitution after alpha-beta-depleted transplantation in children. The CDR3 runs to 13 residues. Germline V gene sequence: CDR1 SGHRS, CDR2 YFSETQ. It was with unique molecular identifiers that the TCRbeta library was prepared. TCRdb re-analysed the PCR reads in MiXCR, keeping a single row per CDR3 protein. The table has about 610,000 distinct CDR3 sequences, roughly 10% seen once. This clonotype was seen ten or more times. The junction departs from germline at one end; a sequencing error may be responsible. This sequence joins TRBV5-1 and TRBJ2-5, with TRBD1 identical over 7 bases. The source of this sequence is a human donor who donated a stem cell graft to a child with acute myeloid leukemia. The sequencing used PBMCs from the stem cell graft donor, collected from the stem cell graft. The DNA of the CDR3 is TGTGCCAGCAGCTTAGGGACAGCAGAGACCCAGTACTTC. This gives the protein CASSLGTAETQYF.